The present T cell receptor beta chain was sequenced within a study of identical twins. MiXCR, run by TCRdb on the 5' RACE reads, gives a single entry per CDR3 protein. Of 200,000 or so distinct CDR3 sequences in the sample, 7.5% were seen once. Germline V gene sequence: CDR1 SQVTM, CDR2 ANQGSEA. V was clipped by 7 bases and J by 3 bases, with 19 bases between them. The CDR3 loop spans 14 amino acids. This clonotype was recorded at least ten times. This sample was also put to use in a study of yellow fever vaccine responses in identical twins.

The chain uses TRBV29-1 and TRBJ2-7, with D perhaps TRBD2 (6 bases). This TCR derives from a woman in her late teens or twenties in good health. The sequenced material came from memory (CD45RO+) T cells sorted from blood. DNA of the CDR3: TGCAGCGCCAAAAAGCCAGGGAGGAACTACGAGCAGTACTTC. Translation: CSAKKPGRNYEQYF.